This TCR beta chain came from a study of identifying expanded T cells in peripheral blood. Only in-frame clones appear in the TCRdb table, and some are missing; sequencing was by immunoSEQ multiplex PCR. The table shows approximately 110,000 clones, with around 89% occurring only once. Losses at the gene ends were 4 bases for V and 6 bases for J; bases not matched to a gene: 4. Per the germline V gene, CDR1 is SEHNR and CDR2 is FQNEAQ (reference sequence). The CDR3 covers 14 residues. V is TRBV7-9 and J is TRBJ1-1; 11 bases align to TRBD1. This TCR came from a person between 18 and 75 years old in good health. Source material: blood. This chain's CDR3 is CASSSGQGVAEAFF. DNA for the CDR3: TGTGCCAGCAGCTCGGGACAGGGGGTCGCTGAAGCTTTCTTT.